This T cell receptor (beta chain) derives from a study of T cells in Graves' hyperthyroidism and ophthalmopathy. Study-level information: Peripheral blood was obtained at initial diagnosis, preceding any treatment.

TCR beta CDR3 region amplification was performed from RNA transcripts. The HTBI set primed first-round TCR CDR3 RT-PCR. TCRdb independently ran MiXCR on the multiplex PCR reads; one entry per CDR3 protein. This repertoire shows almost 500,000 distinct CDR3 sequences, less than 25% found once; its top ten account for around 50%. The table lists this clonotype with a few counts. Germline V gives CDR1 MNHNS, CDR2 SASEGT. The CDR3 runs to 15 residues. The V end was cut by 6 bases, the J end by 0 bases, with 12 bases between. V and J are TRBV6-1 and TRBJ2-1; D is unclear. Sequencing used blood. The TCR comes from a woman in her seventies with Graves' ophthalmopathy. The CDR3 DNA is TGTGCCAGCAGCACCGGATCGCCCTCCTACAATGAGCAGTTCTTC. Protein: CASSTGSPSYNEQFF.